The rows below give T cell receptor beta chains drawn from one sample of a study of blood T cell repertoires in COVID-19. The data were produced by immunoSEQ multiplex PCR, yet TCRdb's version contains in-frame clones alone and is incomplete. This sample has a few hundred thousand clones; roughly 84% occur once, and the top ten carry 2.9%. The specimen sequenced was peripheral blood. These receptors came from a man aged 50-60 years who had recovered from COVID-19. The CDR3 runs from the conserved cysteine through the conserved F or W. A D gene is named only where the DNA matches it firmly. The size entry is marked missing in some rows and otherwise reads once, few, many or a size class.

V	J	size	D	CDR3	DNA
TRBV2	TRBJ2-1	-	TRBD2	CASSSPGTSKRNEQFF	TGTGCCAGCAGCTCACCCGGGACTAGTAAAAGGAATGAGCAGTTCTTC
TRBV6-5	TRBJ1-1	-	TRBD1	CASSYHRGETEAFF	TGTGCCAGCAGTTATCACAGGGGGGAAACTGAAGCTTTCTTT
TRBV10-3	TRBJ2-7	-	TRBD1	CAISETGTGGYEQYF	TGTGCCATCAGTGAGACCGGGACAGGGGGTTACGAGCAGTACTTC
TRBV18	TRBJ1-1	once	-	CASSPLTGTNTEAFF	TGTGCCAGCTCACCACTTACAGGGACGAACACTGAAGCTTTCTTT
TRBV24-1	TRBJ2-5	-	-	CATSEPTNRETQYF	TGTGCCACCAGTGAACCGACAAATAGGGAGACCCAGTACTTC
TRBV18	TRBJ2-2	-	TRBD2	CASSPRASGSRDTGELFF	TGTGCCAGCTCACCACGCGCTAGCGGGAGCCGGGACACCGGGGAGCTGTTTTTT
TRBV20-1	TRBJ2-2	-	TRBD1	CSASRQGASGELFF	TGCAGTGCTAGTAGACAGGGGGCGTCCGGGGAGCTGTTTTTT
TRBV19	TRBJ1-1	-	-	CASSWGPMNTEAFF	TGTGCCAGTAGTTGGGGGCCTATGAACACTGAAGCTTTCTTT
TRBV19	TRBJ2-2	-	TRBD1	CASWTRDRGSGELFF	TGTGCCAGTTGGACCCGGGACAGGGGTTCCGGGGAGCTGTTTTTT
TRBV6-6	TRBJ1-6	-	-	CASSFRTGSPLHF	TGTGCCAGCAGTTTTCGGACGGGATCACCCCTCCACTTT
TRBV28	TRBJ1-5	-	TRBD1	CASSQRQGFQPQHF	TGTGCCAGCAGTCAACGACAGGGGTTTCAGCCCCAGCATTTT
TRBV27	TRBJ2-1	few	-	CASSLSPLEQFF	TGTGCCAGCAGTTTATCCCCACTGGAGCAGTTCTTC
TRBV28	TRBJ1-4	-	TRBD1	CASSRDRVQEKLFF	TGTGCCAGCAGCCGCGACAGGGTCCAGGAAAAACTGTTTTTT
TRBV24-1	TRBJ2-5	-	TRBD1	CATSETQGERETQYF	TGTGCCACCAGTGAAACACAGGGGGAGAGGGAGACCCAGTACTTC
TRBV20-1	TRBJ2-7	-	TRBD2	CSASLLSGGAIEQYF	TGCAGTGCTAGTTTACTAAGCGGGGGGGCTATCGAGCAGTACTTC
TRBV27	TRBJ2-7	-	TRBD1	CASSKDRVRASYEQYF	TGTGCCAGCAGTAAGGACAGGGTGAGGGCCTCCTACGAGCAGTACTTC